This note documents a single T cell receptor (beta chain) sequence. What it binds is unknown. This specimen belongs to a study of T cell responses to AZD1222 COVID-19 vaccine. Study-level findings and limits: Seropositive AZD1222 recipients at baseline numbered only 5 to 7. Distributed over spike, vaccine-associated CD4 TCRs predominated at 160-218 and 743-854.

TCRdb's copy holds only in-frame clones and misses some; the assay was immunoSEQ multiplex PCR. The sample consists of around 50,000 clones, 65% to 90% of them appearing once. From germline, CDR1 is MGHRA and CDR2 YSYEKL. The CDR3 loop spans 15 amino acids. V shed 0 bases and J shed 2 bases, with 11 bases lying between them. This chain links TRBV4-1 with TRBJ2-7; D remains unclear. The specimen was peripheral blood, collected 28 days after the second AZD1222 dose. The receptor's source is an adult who received the AZD1222 COVID-19 vaccine. Here the CDR3 reads CASSQDQPGPYEQYF. The CDR3 coding sequence is TGCGCCAGCAGCCAAGATCAGCCCGGTCCCTACGAGCAGTACTTC.